This T cell receptor beta chain was recovered during a study of pediatric ulcerative colitis. Sequencing used immunoSEQ multiplex PCR; TCRdb keeps in-frame clones, though not all of them. The sample carries about 60,000 clones, about 87% recorded once. With regard to this clone: The antigen is undetermined.

Study observations and caveats: Two rectal clonotypes were found only in ulcerative colitis patients, all of them. This repertoire reflects total lymphocytes rather than subpopulations like regulatory T cells. Blood-rectal clonal overlap within each person was significantly higher in ulcerative colitis patients than controls. Clonal expansions reduced rectal repertoire diversity in acute severe colitis.

CDR1 LGHNA and CDR2 YNFKEQ come from the germline V gene. V shed 1 base and J 4 bases; nucleotides not matched to a gene: 2. CDR3 length: 14 amino acids. The rearrangement links TRBV4-2 to TRBJ1-1; 8 bases are a match to TRBD1. The sequenced material came from blood. The receptor was derived from a boy aged 10-17 years who was a control in a study of pediatric ulcerative colitis. The chain's CDR3 is CASSQAGQATEAFF. In DNA form, the CDR3 reads TGTGCCAGCAGCCAAGCGGGACAGGCCACTGAAGCTTTCTTT.